This section outlines one T cell receptor beta chain sequence together with its context. This clone's antigen is unknown. A much larger clone lies one base from this, so it may be a read error. Collaborating institutions collected whole blood in K2EDTA tubes following their own protocols. For TCRbeta analysis, collaborators shipped samples in one of three forms: frozen whole blood, isolated PBMCs, or DNA extracted from either of those sample types. The source of the sample is a study of blood T cell repertoires in COVID-19 (dated by TCRdb to between 2020 and 2021). Background on the whole study: Samples covering the acute and convalescent phases of COVID-19 were provided by collaborators in the United States, Italy and Spain. The material from the prospective study consisted of cDNA or gDNA derived from T cells, B-cell-depleted T cells, or PBMCs. Deeply sampled blood TCRbeta repertoires from subjects exposed to, actively infected with, or recovered from COVID-19 were included in the dataset. The repertoires were released in a freely available public database meant as a resource for research on the immune response to SARS-CoV-2. Samples were obtained from the ongoing ImmuneRACE study (first 160 participants) and from 1,254 subjects provided by 6 global collaborators. Sample metadata almost always included a de-identified subject ID, COVID-19 status, age in years and sex. Where HLA class I and class II types were available, the types were taken from metadata supplied by the sample provider, not from assay-based typing.

From the cysteine up to the phenylalanine, the CDR3 has a length of 12 residues. Only the CDR3 DNA is retained, 36 bases long and in frame from the first base. Reading the germline V gene gives CDR1 WSHSY and CDR2 SAAADI. The germline ends are 12 bases apart after V is trimmed by 8 bases and J by 5 bases. TCRbeta CDR3 regions were amplified from genomic DNA using the immunoSEQ Assay, a bias-controlled multiplex PCR. Turning to the authors' computational methods: The number of nucleated cells in each sample was estimated by amplification of reference gene primers within the assay. To quantify the absolute abundance of each unique TCRbeta CDR3 rearrangement, sequence reads were collapsed and filtered. Productive Simpson clonality was computed per sample as the square root of Simpson's diversity index over productive rearrangements. The table was pulled from immuneACCESS by TCRdb, which kept in-frame rearrangements only. Such tables lose some clones; where checked, under half of the loss comes from unresolved V genes, and the rest has no known cause. The V and J calls and clone size come from that table; D and trimming were worked out from the DNA. Counted in this sample were about 150,000 clones; 85% of them appeared once. Roughly 2.9% of the sample is taken by the ten largest.

Points the paper makes about the study in general: The amount of clinical and demographic metadata varied by source and participant and was provided uncurated.

Material for sequencing was peripheral blood. Recombination joined TRBV10-2 with TRBJ1-2, with the D gene not clear enough to name. The TCR sequence derives from a woman aged 35 to 49 with active or convalescent COVID-19. In nucleotides, the sequence is TGCGCCAGCTCTGGGCTCAGATATGGCTACACCTTC. This translates into CASSGLRYGYTF.